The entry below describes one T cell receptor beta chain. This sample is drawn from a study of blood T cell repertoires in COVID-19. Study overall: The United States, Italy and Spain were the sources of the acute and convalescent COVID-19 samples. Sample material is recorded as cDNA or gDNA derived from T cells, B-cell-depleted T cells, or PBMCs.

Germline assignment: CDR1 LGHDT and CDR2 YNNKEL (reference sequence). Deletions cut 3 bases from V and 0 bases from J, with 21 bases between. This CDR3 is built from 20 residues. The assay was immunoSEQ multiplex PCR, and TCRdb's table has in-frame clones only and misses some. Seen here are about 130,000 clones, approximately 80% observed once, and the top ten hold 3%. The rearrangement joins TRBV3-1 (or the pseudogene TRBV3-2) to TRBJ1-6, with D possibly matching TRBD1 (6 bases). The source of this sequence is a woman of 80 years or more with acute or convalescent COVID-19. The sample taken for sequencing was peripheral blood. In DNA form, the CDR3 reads TGTGCCAGCAGCCAGCCACGTCCCGGGGGGCTAAGCTCCTATAATTCACCCCTCCACTTT. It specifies CASSQPRPGGLSSYNSPLHF.